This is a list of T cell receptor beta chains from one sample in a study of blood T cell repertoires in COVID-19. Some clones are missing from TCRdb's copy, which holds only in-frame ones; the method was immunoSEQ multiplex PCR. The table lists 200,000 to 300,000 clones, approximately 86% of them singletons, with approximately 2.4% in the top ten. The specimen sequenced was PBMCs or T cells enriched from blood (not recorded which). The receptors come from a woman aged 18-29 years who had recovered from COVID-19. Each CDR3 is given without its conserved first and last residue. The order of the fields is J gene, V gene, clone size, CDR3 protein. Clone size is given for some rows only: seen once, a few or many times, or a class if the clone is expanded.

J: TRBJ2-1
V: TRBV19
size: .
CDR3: ASSIIGRANEDEQF

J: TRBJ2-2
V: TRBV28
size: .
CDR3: ASSLQVTNTGELF

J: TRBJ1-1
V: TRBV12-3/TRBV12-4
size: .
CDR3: ASHRRGSTEAF

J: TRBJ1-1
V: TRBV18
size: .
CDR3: ASSPPNRGRATEAF

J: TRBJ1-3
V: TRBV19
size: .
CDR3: ASRDRGLSGNTIY

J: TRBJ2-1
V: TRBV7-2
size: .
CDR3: ASSPRVADSYNEQF

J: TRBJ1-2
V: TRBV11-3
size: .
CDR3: ASSSRTDNYGYT

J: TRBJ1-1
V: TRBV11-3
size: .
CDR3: ASSFQLGRNTEAF

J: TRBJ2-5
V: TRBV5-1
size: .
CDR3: ASSLGSGIQETQY

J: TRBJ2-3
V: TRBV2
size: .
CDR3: ASTGLEAKY

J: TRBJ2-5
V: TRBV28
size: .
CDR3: ASSLFTSGRSLETQY

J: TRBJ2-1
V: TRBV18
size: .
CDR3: ASSPLRTSGKYNEQF

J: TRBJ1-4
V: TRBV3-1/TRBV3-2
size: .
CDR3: ASSLLQGGYEKLF

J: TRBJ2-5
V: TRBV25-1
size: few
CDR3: ASSEPGETQY

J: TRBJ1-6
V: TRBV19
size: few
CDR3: ASKGRDTFSPLH

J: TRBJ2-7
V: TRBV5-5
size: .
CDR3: ASSLLTGGDSYEQY

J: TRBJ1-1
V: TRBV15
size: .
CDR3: ATSRDYRGRGSTEAF

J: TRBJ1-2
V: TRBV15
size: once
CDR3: ATSRDEGGYGYT

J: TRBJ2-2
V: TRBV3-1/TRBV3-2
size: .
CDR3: ASSGGLAGGGFVGELF

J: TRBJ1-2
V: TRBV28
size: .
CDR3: ASSSTVNYGYT

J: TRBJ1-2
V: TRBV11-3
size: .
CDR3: ASSPVEGSTYGYT

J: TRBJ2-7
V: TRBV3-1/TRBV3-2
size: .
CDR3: ASSQVLGSTGQY

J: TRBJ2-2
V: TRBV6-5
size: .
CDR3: ASTRAGANTGELF